The 5 T cell receptor beta chains below all came from one sample that was sequenced in a study of cytomegalovirus exposure and HLA in healthy donors. 60 Vbeta and 13 Jbeta primers were used in PCR. The method was immunoSEQ multiplex PCR; TCRdb's version includes in-frame clones alone and lacks a portion of them. Of 200,000 to 250,000 clones detected, 70% to 80% appear once; the ten largest clones hold 1.8%. Sample: PBMCs. The origin of the receptors is a woman younger than 45 in good health and CMV-seronegative.

J is TRBJ2-3 and V is TRBV7-3; tentatively, D is TRBD2 (6 bases). The CDR3 is made up of 15 amino acids. Germline-derived CDR1 and CDR2 are SGHTA and FQGTGA. V shed 2 bases and J shed 5 bases, with 14 bases lying between them. The CDR3 here is CASSLSTGVVDTQYF. The CDR3 DNA reads TGTGCCAGCAGCTTATCGACGGGAGTGGTAGATACGCAGTATTTT.

The chain employs TRBV5-1 and TRBJ1-1; 11 bases line up with TRBD1. The J segment lost 4 bases and the V segment lost 4 bases, leaving 12 bases of the junction unmatched. CDR1 and CDR2 (germline): SGHRS, YFSETQ. This CDR3 has 17 amino acids. CDR3 sequence: CASSRYRDRGLGTEAFF. CDR3 bases: TGCGCCAGCAGCCGCTACCGGGACAGGGGGTTAGGCACTGAAGCTTTCTTT.

This clone was found once. The chain has TRBV1 and TRBJ1-5; TRBD1 is taken as the D call from the table, unchecked against the DNA. TRBV1 is assigned pseudogene status. CDR3 length equals 13 residues. As DNA, the CDR3 is TGCACCAGCAGCCTACATTACAATCAGCCCCAGCATTTT. This codes for CTSSLHYNQPQHF.

This clone appeared once. The chain has TRBV27 and TRBJ2-5; 8 bases align to TRBD1. Matching the DNA end better, TRBJ2-7 makes the J call doubtful. The CDR3 length is 14 residues. CDR1 and CDR2 from the germline V gene are MNHEY and SMNVEV (reference sequence). The CDR3 DNA sequence: TGTGCCAGCACCCAAGACAGGGGTTCGTACGAGCAGTACTTC. Translated: CASTQDRGSYEQYF.

Remarks on this clone: Additional DNA sequences in this sample encode the identical CDR3. The rearrangement links TRBV4-1 to TRBJ2-3, with D uncertain. The CDR3 totals 12 residues. From germline, CDR1 is MGHRA and CDR2 YSYEKL. V shed 0 bases and J shed 5 bases, with 3 bases lying between them. In nucleotides, the CDR3 is TGCGCCAGCAGCCAAGACCTAGATACGCAGTATTTT. Residues: CASSQDLDTQYF.